This is a list of T cell receptor beta chains from one sample in a study of radiation and T cells in renal cell carcinoma. This table comes from immunoSEQ multiplex PCR, and its TCRdb copy is limited to in-frame clones, with some not included. The table lists roughly 130,000 clones, about 88% of them singletons. The sample in question was blood, obtained from a patient whose treatment included radiotherapy and nephrectomy. All receptors come from a woman between 50 and 59 years old with renal cell carcinoma. CDR3s include the opening cysteine and the closing phenylalanine or tryptophan. D genes are given only for firm matches. Clone size is not always given. Where it is, it says once, few, many or a class for expanded clones.

V	size	J	D	DNA	CDR3
TRBV7-9	-	TRBJ1-2	-	TGTGCCAGCACCCTCTGGCAGGGCGGAAGAGATGGCTACACCTTC	CASTLWQGGRDGYTF
TRBV6-6	-	TRBJ2-7	-	TGTGCCAGCAAGAAAGTGGGACGGGCCTACGAGCAGTACTTC	CASKKVGRAYEQYF
TRBV7-9	few	TRBJ2-1	-	TGTGCCAGCAGCTCCACTGTGGGCGGTACCTACAATGAGCAGTTCTTC	CASSSTVGGTYNEQFF
TRBV4-1	-	TRBJ2-7	TRBD1	TGCGCCAGCAGCCAAGGACAGGGCTCCTACGAGCAGTACTTC	CASSQGQGSYEQYF
TRBV4-2	-	TRBJ2-1	TRBD2	TGTGCCAGCAGCCAAGACACAACGGGGGGGTATAATGAGCAGTTCTTC	CASSQDTTGGYNEQFF
TRBV5-1	-	TRBJ2-2	-	TGCGCCAGCAGCCCAGGAAGTGGAACCGGGGAGCTGTTTTTT	CASSPGSGTGELFF
TRBV30	-	TRBJ1-2	-	TGTGCCTGGAGTGATGAATGGCGGGCAGTCCGTCGGGGCTACACCTTC	CAWSDEWRAVRRGYTF
TRBV5-1	few	TRBJ2-2	-	TGCGCCAGCAGCAGTTATGACAGGAACACCGGGGAGCTGTTTTTT	CASSSYDRNTGELFF
TRBV7-8	-	TRBJ2-2	-	TGTGCCAGCAGCTCAGGGGACTCCAACACCGGGGAGCTGTTTTTT	CASSSGDSNTGELFF
TRBV28	-	TRBJ1-4	-	TGTGCCAGCAGTTCCCCCCAGGGCAGAAATGAAAAACTGTTTTTT	CASSSPQGRNEKLFF
TRBV2	-	TRBJ2-3	-	TGTGCCAGCAGTGAACCCAATCGACCCCAAAATACGCAGTATTTT	CASSEPNRPQNTQYF
TRBV5-1	-	TRBJ1-4	-	TGCGCCAGCAAGGCAGGCCTTGCAACTAATGAAAAACTGTTTTTT	CASKAGLATNEKLFF
TRBV7-2	-	TRBJ2-1	-	TGTGCCAGCAGCTGGGGGAGACGAGGGTCCTACAATGAGCAGTTCTTC	CASSWGRRGSYNEQFF
TRBV5-1	-	TRBJ2-3	-	TGCGCCAGCAGCCAGTCCCTTAGCGGCACCACAGATACGCAGTATTTT	CASSQSLSGTTDTQYF
TRBV19	-	TRBJ1-1	-	TGTGCCAGTAGTATAGCTCCAGAGAGGACTGAAGCTTTCTTT	CASSIAPERTEAFF
TRBV7-2	-	TRBJ1-5	-	TGTGCCAGCAGCTTAGGGGACACTCCAAAGCCCCAGCATTTT	CASSLGDTPKPQHF
TRBV9	once	TRBJ2-7	-	TGTGCCAGCAGCCTCCTTGGCGGGTACGAGCAGTACTTC	CASSLLGGYEQYF
TRBV7-9	-	TRBJ1-6	-	TGTGCCAGCAGCTTCATCGGAAACCCTAATTCACCCCTCCACTTT	CASSFIGNPNSPLHF
TRBV6-5	-	TRBJ2-7	-	TGTGCCAGCAGTTACTCTATGGGGTACGAGCAGTACTTC	CASSYSMGYEQYF
TRBV19	-	TRBJ2-7	TRBD1	TGTGCCAGTAGATCCCCAGGATACAGGGGGCTCTACGAGCAGTACTTC	CASRSPGYRGLYEQYF